This T cell receptor (beta chain) was identified during a study of cytomegalovirus exposure and HLA in healthy donors. Study-wide findings and caveats: HLA-A and HLA-B allele assignments for most subjects were reportedly predicted accurately using TCR beta sequences.

As for this clone: Its antigen is undetermined.

Germline CDR1 reads SGHTS; CDR2 reads YDEGEE. V dropped 4 bases and J dropped 4; count of bases not matched to a gene: 6. This CDR3 has 15 amino acids. Primers: 60 Vbeta forward and 13 Jbeta reverse. As handled by the study authors: Per a later analysis, the number of unique TCR beta chains was approximately 73 million, of which 8.5 million to 11 million were shared. Sequenced by immunoSEQ multiplex PCR; TCRdb stores in-frame clones only, minus some. The DNA gave D and trimming, while V, J and clone size come from that table. Of 45,000 to 60,000 clones listed, over 60% were seen once; the top ten hold around a tenth. The study sampled nominally healthy donors, though unrecorded immune exposures were likely.

The chain joins TRBV5-8 to TRBJ1-5; 9 nucleotides match TRBD1. The sequence was collected from a woman aged 50 to 60 in good health and CMV-seronegative. Material: PBMCs. The CDR3 sequence is CASSVETGGNQPQHF. For the CDR3, the DNA is TGTGCCAGCAGCGTAGAGACAGGGGGTAATCAGCCCCAGCATTTT. The complete variable domain, with remaining parts taken from reference TRBV5-8 and TRBJ1-5, reads EAGVTQSPTHLIKTRGQQATLRCSPISGHTSVYWYQQALGLGLQFLLWYDEGEERNRGNFPPRFSGRQFPNYSSELNVNALELEDSALYLCASSVETGGNQPQHFGDGTRLSIL.